This TCR beta chain was profiled in a study of T cell responses to AZD1222 COVID-19 vaccine. Points from the study as a whole: Reportedly, close to half of spike-specific TCRs are directed against unmutated variant regions. Possibly, clonal diversity was underestimated; donors were largely white British and included more females.

TCRdb's copy holds only in-frame clones and misses some; the assay was immunoSEQ multiplex PCR. The sample records some 150,000 clones, 85% to 90% being singletons. With regard to this clone: Its antigen remains unknown.

Here the sequenced sample was peripheral blood, taken 28 days after the second AZD1222 dose. The TCR was taken from an adult who received the AZD1222 COVID-19 vaccine.

The CDR3 sequence is CASRQQGANYGYTF. Written as DNA, the CDR3 is TGTGCCAGCCGGCAACAGGGGGCTAACTATGGCTACACCTTC. The chain links TRBV6-5 to TRBJ1-2; 8 positions agree with TRBD1. The junction had 5 bases not matched to a gene; V was cut back by 8 bases and J by 0 bases. This CDR3 has 14 residues. CDR1 and CDR2 from the germline V gene are MNHEY and SVGAGI.